This TCR beta chain derives from a study of T-cell reconstitution after alpha-beta-depleted transplantation in children. The study, taken as a whole, reports: T-cell counts and diversity at one year post-transplant came mainly from newly produced T cells.

This clonotype was counted many times. Its antigen is still unknown. V lost 4 bases to trimming and J lost 3 bases, with 12 bases between them. Germline values: CDR1 LGHNA, CDR2 YSLEER. The length of the CDR3 is 14 residues. The authors prepared the TCRbeta library with unique molecular identifiers. TCRdb reanalysed the PCR reads using MiXCR and keeps one entry per CDR3 protein. The top ten hold over 12% of the sample, which has about 580,000 distinct CDR3 sequences, approximately 22% seen once. This specimen consisted of PBMCs, mostly from graft donor cells, obtained 360 days after TCRalphabeta/CD19-depleted stem cell transplant. The clonotype originates from a boy in the first two years of life who had a stem cell transplant for acute myeloid leukemia, so the T cells may come from the graft donor. The chain carries TRBV4-3 and TRBJ1-1; no definite D call. CDR3 DNA sequence: TGCGCCAGCAGCCTAGGGAGCGAAGACACTGAAGCTTTCTTT. Residues: CASSLGSEDTEAFF.